The clone carrying this T cell receptor beta chain has a count of ten or more. J was trimmed by 4 bases and V by 2 bases; bases with no gene match: 4. Per the germline V gene, CDR1 is MDHEN and CDR2 is SYDVKM. The CDR3 has 14 amino acids. This sample was included in a study of early T cells in non-severe SARS-CoV-2 infection. Individually, cDNA molecules had unique molecular identifiers attached to them. A single record per CDR3 protein comes from TCRdb applying MiXCR to the 5' RACE reads. Of about 100,000 distinct CDR3 sequences in the sample, approximately 13% were seen once. Input material: whole blood. The chain uses TRBV28 and TRBJ2-7; 8 bases agree with TRBD1. The origin of this receptor is an adult who was a healthcare worker with PCR-confirmed SARS-CoV-2 infection or an uninfected control (not recorded which). The CDR3 reads CASSLGQGIYEQYF. CDR3 sequence (DNA): TGTGCCAGCAGTTTAGGACAGGGAATATACGAGCAGTACTTC.